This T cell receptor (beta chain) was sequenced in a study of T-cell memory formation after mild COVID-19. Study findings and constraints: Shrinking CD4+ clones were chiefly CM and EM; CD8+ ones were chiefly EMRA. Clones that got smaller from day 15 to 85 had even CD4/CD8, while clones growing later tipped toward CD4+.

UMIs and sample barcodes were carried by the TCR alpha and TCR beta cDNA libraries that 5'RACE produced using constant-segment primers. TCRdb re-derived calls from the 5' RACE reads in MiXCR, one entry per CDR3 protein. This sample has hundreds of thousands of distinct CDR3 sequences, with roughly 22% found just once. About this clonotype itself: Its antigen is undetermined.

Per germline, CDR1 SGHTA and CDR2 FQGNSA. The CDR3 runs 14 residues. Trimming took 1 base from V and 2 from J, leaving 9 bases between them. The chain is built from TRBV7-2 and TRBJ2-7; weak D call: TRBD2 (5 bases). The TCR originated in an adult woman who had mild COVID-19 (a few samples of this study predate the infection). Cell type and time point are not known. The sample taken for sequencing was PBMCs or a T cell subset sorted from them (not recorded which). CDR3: CASSLVASAYEQYF. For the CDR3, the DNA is TGTGCCAGCAGCTTAGTAGCGTCGGCCTACGAGCAGTACTTC.